This T cell receptor beta chain was sequenced during a study of T cell responses to AZD1222 COVID-19 vaccine (TCRdb year 2021). For context, the study as a whole: AZD1222 recipients given second doses at about 4 weeks or at about 12 weeks were pooled, since spike-specific TCR depth and breadth were not found to differ between the two schedules. TCR sequencing was performed for over 230 trial participants, of whom some 200 were given two doses of AZD1222 and some 25 were given two doses of MenACWY control vaccine. Enrollment into the trials was organized by age into subgroups of 18-55, 56-69 and 70-plus years, and those subgroups contained about 160, 30 and 59 TCR-sequenced participants, respectively. Broader findings and caveats from the paper: Reportedly, close to half of the unique spike-specific TCRs recognized epitopes lying outside the regions that are mutated in the B.1.351 and B.1.1.7 variants. Because no day 14 peak-response samples were available, the repertoires could be characterized only after the peak T cell response. The whole spike protein was spanned by vaccine-associated CD4 TCRs, and dominant responses were seen in regions 160-218 and 743-854. Participants were mostly white British, with more females than males. The authors suggested clonal diversity may have been underestimated. Spike-specific TCR breadth and depth rose significantly after two AZD1222 doses compared with day 0 and with MenACWY recipients. In the small 56-69-year group, the increase in depth fell short of significance, most likely because of low power. Conclusions about previously exposed vaccinees are limited, since just 5 to 7 AZD1222 recipients were seropositive for SARS-CoV-2 at baseline.

Remarks on this clone: Its antigen specificity is not known. No base-level quality is on record; no much larger clone is a single base apart.

Per the germline V gene, MGHRA is the CDR1 and YSYEKL is the CDR2. Counted from cysteine to phenylalanine, this CDR3 has 15 amino acids. Kept here is only the CDR3 DNA, which spans 45 bases and is read in frame from base 1. V is reduced by 5 bases and J by 1 base, leaving a spacing of 11 bases between them. The CDR3 regions of human TCRbeta chains were analyzed by immunosequencing. In the authors' own workflow: Repertoire TCRs were matched against a reference library of SARS-CoV-2-specific TCRs generated with the MIRA antigen-specificity platform. Breadth was defined as the fraction of unique TCRs that were SARS-CoV-2-associated, and depth was defined as the fraction of total T cells that were SARS-CoV-2-associated. Each spike-specific TCR was assigned to its reactive spike region and to a CD4 or CD8 class using the MIRA data. Log10-transformed breadth and depth values were compared by one-way ANOVA with Sidak's multiple comparisons tests. TCRdb provides this immuneACCESS table in a form limited to in-frame rearrangements. Some clones are lacking; in checked studies, under half of them reflect an unresolved V gene, and why the rest are absent is not known. The DNA was the basis for D and trimming; V, J and clone size are from that table. The sample contains around 70,000 clones, 85% to 90% of them found a single time. The ten top clones hold under 8.5% of the sample.

The sample's time point label, decoded: baseline before first vaccination. Samples from vaccinated people were obtained from the UK trials COV001 and COV002, which included a single-blind randomized controlled phase 2/3 trial of AZD1222 (ChAdOx1 nCoV-19) in healthy adults. For TCRbeta chain sequencing, PBMC samples were collected from trial participants at day 0 and at day 28 after the second dose. The sample was peripheral blood, taken on day 0 of AZD1222 vaccination. The source of this sequence is an adult in good health. The chain is made from TRBV4-1 and TRBJ1-4, with the D gene not confidently named. The CDR3 reads CASSFRLLTNEKLFF. The DNA sequence is TGCGCCAGCAGCTTCAGACTGCTAACTAATGAAAAACTGTTTTTT.